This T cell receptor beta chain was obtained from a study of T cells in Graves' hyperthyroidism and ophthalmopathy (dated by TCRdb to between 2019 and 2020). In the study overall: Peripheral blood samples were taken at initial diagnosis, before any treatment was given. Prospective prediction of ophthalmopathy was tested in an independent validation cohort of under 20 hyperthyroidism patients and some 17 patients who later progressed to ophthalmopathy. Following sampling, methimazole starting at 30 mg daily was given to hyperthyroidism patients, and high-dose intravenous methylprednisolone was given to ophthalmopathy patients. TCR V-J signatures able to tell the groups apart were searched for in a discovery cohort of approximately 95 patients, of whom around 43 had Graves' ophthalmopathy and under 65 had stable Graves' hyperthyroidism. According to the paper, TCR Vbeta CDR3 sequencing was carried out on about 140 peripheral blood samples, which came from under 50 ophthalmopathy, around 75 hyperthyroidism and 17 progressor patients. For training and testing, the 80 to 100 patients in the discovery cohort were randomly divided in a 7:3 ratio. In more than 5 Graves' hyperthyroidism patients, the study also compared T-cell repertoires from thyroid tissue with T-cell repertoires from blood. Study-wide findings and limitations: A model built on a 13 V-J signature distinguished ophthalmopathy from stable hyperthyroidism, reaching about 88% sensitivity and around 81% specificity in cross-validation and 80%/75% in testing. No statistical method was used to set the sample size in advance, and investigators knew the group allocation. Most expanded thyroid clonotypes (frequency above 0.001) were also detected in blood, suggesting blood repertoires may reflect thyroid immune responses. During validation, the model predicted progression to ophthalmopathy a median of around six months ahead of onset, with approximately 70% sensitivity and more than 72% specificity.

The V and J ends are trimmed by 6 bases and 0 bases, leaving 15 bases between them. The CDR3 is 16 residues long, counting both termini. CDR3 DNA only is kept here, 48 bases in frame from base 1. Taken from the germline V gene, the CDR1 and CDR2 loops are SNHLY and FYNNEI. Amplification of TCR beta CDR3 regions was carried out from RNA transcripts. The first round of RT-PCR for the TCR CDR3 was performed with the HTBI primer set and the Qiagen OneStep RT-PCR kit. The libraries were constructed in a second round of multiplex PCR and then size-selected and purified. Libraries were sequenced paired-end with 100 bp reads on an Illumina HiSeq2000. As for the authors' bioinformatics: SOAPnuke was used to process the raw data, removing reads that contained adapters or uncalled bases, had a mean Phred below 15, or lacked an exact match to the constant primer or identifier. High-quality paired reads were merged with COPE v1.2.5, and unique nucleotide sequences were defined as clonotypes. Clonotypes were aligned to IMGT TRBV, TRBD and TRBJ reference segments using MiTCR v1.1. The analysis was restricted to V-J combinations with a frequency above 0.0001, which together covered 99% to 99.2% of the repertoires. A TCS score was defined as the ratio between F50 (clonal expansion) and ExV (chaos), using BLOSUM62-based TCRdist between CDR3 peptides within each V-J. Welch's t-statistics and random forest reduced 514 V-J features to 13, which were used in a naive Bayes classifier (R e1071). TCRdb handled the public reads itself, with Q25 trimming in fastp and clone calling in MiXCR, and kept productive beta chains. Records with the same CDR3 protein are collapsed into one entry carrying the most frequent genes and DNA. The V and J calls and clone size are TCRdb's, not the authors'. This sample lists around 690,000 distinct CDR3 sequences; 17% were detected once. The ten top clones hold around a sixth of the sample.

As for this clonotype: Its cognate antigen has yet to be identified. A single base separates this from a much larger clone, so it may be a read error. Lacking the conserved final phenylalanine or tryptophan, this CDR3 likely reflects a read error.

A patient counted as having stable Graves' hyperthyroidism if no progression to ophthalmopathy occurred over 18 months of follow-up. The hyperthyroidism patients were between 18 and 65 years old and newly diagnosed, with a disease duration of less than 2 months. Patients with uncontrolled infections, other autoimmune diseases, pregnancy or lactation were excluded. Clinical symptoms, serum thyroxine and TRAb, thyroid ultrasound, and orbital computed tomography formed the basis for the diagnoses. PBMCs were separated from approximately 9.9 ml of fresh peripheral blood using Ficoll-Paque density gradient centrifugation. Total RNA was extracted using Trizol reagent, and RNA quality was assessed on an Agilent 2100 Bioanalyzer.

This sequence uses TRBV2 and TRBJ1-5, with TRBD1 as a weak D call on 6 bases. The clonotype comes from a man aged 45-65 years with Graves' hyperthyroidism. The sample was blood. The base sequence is TGTGCCAGCAGGGGAGACAGGAGCTATAGCAATCAGCCCCAGCATTCT. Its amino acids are CASRGDRSYSNQPQHS.